What follows is one T cell receptor beta chain and its context. Only in-frame clones appear in the TCRdb table, and some are missing; sequencing was by immunoSEQ multiplex PCR. Found here are about 79,000 clones, around 94% of them singletons; the top ten hold 0.2% to 0.3%. Germline values: CDR1 MGHDK, CDR2 SYGVNS. The CDR3 runs to 14 residues. Trimming took 4 bases from V and 7 from J; bases not matched to a gene: 4. This sample is part of a study of technical replicates of blood from a handful of donors. This clonotype was obtained from a human donor in good health. The specimen was T cells isolated from PBMCs. V is TRBV25-1 and J is TRBJ2-1; 10 positions match TRBD2. The CDR3: CASSGLAGVNEQFF. CDR3 bases: TGTGCCAGCAGTGGTCTAGCGGGAGTTAATGAGCAGTTCTTC.